Presented here are 19 T cell receptor beta chains from one specimen sequenced in a study of T cells expressing NK-cell markers. TCRdb re-analyzed the 5' RACE reads; it lists each CDR3 protein once, without DNA. The sample table includes about 550,000 distinct CDR3 sequences. The specimen sequenced was blood T cells: a sorted CD56 or NKG2C T cell subset, CD4+ or CD8+ T cells, or bulk PBMC T cells (not recorded which). Every receptor here comes from a man between 18 and 35 years old in good health.

This sequence joins TRBV20-1 and TRBJ2-1; the TRBD2 assignment by TCRdb is unverifiable without DNA. Germline lookup yields CDR1 DFQATT and CDR2 SNEGSKA (reference sequence). The CDR3 totals 15 residues. The CDR3 sequence: CSAREDWQFNNEQFF.

The chain is built from TRBV6-2 or TRBV6-3 and TRBJ2-6; TCRdb outputs TRBD2, but without DNA this stays unchecked. Germline-derived CDR1 and CDR2 are MNHEY and SVGEGT. The CDR3 spans 13 residues. CDR3 region: CASERGGDNVLTF.

The chain has TRBV12-3 or TRBV12-4 and TRBJ2-4; with no DNA, the TCRdb D assignment of TRBD2 cannot be verified. The CDR3 consists of 17 residues. CDR3 region: CASSLSVSGGSKNIQYF.

V usage is TRBV7-8 and J usage is TRBJ2-1; the TCRdb D gene call, TRBD1, has no DNA to confirm it. The CDR3 is 14 residues long. Germline lookup yields CDR1 SGHVS and CDR2 FQNEAQ. CDR3 sequence reads: CASSSGSTGNEQFF.

The chain recombines TRBV15 with TRBJ2-2; TCRdb lists TRBD1, though no DNA is available to test this call. CDR1 is LNHNV, CDR2 YYDKDF, per germline (reference sequence). This CDR3 region has 15 residues. This chain's CDR3 is CATSRDGDNTGELFF.

This CDR3 reads CASSLGREDPPQHF. This sequence joins TRBV7-9 and TRBJ1-5. Germline V lookup: CDR1 SEHNR, CDR2 FQNEAQ (reference sequence). CDR3 length: 14 amino acids. The full variable domain, in which reference TRBV7-9 and TRBJ1-5 provide the parts outside the CDR3, is DTGVSQNPRHKITKRGQNVTFRCDPISEHNRLYWYRQTLGQGPEFLTYFQNEAQLEKSRLLSDRFSAERPKGSFSTLEIQRTEQGDSAMYLCASSLGREDPPQHFGDGTRLSIL.

CDR3 in amino acids: CASSLLSRGPAGGYTF. The V gene is TRBV7-9, the J gene TRBJ1-2. This CDR3 contains 16 residues. Germline V gene sequence: CDR1 SEHNR, CDR2 FQNEAQ (reference sequence).

The chain uses TRBV11-2 and TRBJ2-5; the TCRdb D gene call, TRBD1, has no DNA to confirm it. CDR1 is SGHAT, CDR2 FQNNGV, per germline. This CDR3 contains 17 residues. CDR3 sequence: CASSLGPGQGHQETQYF.

CDR3 residues: CACRDRGYNEQFF. The chain recombines TRBV30 with TRBJ2-1; TCRdb indicates TRBD1, and absent DNA this call remains unverified. The CDR3 has 13 amino acids. Germline V gene data show CDR1 as GTSNPN and CDR2 as SVGIG (reference sequence). Together with reference TRBV30 and TRBJ2-1, the CDR3 gives the full variable domain: SQTIHQWPATLVQPVGSPLSLECTVEGTSNPNLYWYRQAAGRGLQLLFYSVGIGQISSEVPQNLSASRPQDRQFILSSKKLLLSDSGFYLCACRDRGYNEQFFGPGTRLTVL.

V usage is TRBV10-3 and J usage is TRBJ2-7; as DNA is missing, the TRBD2 call by TCRdb cannot be tested. This CDR3 spans 16 amino acids. Germline V CDR1 and CDR2: ENHRY, SYGVKD. CDR3 sequence reads: CAISEGSRGRAGEQYF.

The genes are TRBV6-4 and TRBJ2-5; TCRdb picks TRBD2, but there is no DNA to check that call. Per germline, CDR1 MRHNA and CDR2 SNTAGT. The CDR3 is 13 amino acids. This CDR3 reads CASSVEGGETQYF.

The genes are TRBV2 and TRBJ2-5; checking the TCRdb D call of TRBD1 is not possible without DNA. CDR3 length equals 16 residues. Per the germline V gene, CDR1 is SNHLY and CDR2 is FYNNEI. Here the CDR3 reads CASSEALTEQLETQYF.

J is TRBJ2-2 and V is TRBV7-2; TCRdb indicates TRBD2, and absent DNA this call remains unverified. CDR1 and CDR2 (germline): SGHTA, FQGNSA. The CDR3 has 15 amino acids. The CDR3 region is CASNLDGLPTGELFF.

The chain links TRBV7-8 to TRBJ2-1. The length of the CDR3 is 15 residues. The germline gives CDR1 SGHVS, CDR2 FQNEAQ. The CDR3: CASSLKQSNYNEQFF.

The chain employs TRBV6-6 and TRBJ2-3. Germline CDR1 and CDR2: MNHNY and SVGAGI (reference sequence). CDR3 length: 13 amino acids. Here the CDR3 reads CASTETPADTQYF.

The rearrangement uses TRBV3-1 and TRBJ2-7; with no DNA, the TCRdb D assignment of TRBD2 cannot be verified. CDR3 length: 15 residues. The V gene's germline CDR1 is LGHDT and CDR2 YNNKEL (reference sequence). The chain's CDR3 is CASTRTGTDSYEQYF.

The chain has TRBV18 and TRBJ2-5; with no DNA, the TCRdb D assignment of TRBD2 cannot be verified. Germline CDR1 KGHSH, CDR2 LQKENI. The CDR3 runs to 13 residues. The CDR3 here is CASSPTNKETQYF.

This sequence joins TRBV27 and TRBJ1-6; TCRdb calls TRBD1, which cannot be checked without DNA. This CDR3 comprises 16 residues. Germline V CDR1 and CDR2: MNHEY, SMNVEV (reference sequence). The CDR3 is CASSTGPGTGVRTLHF.

The chain recombines TRBV7-9 with TRBJ2-5; checking the TCRdb D call of TRBD1 is not possible without DNA. The germline gives CDR1 SEHNR, CDR2 FQNEAQ (reference sequence). The CDR3 runs to 17 residues. The chain's CDR3 is CASSFHFRQGGAETQYF.